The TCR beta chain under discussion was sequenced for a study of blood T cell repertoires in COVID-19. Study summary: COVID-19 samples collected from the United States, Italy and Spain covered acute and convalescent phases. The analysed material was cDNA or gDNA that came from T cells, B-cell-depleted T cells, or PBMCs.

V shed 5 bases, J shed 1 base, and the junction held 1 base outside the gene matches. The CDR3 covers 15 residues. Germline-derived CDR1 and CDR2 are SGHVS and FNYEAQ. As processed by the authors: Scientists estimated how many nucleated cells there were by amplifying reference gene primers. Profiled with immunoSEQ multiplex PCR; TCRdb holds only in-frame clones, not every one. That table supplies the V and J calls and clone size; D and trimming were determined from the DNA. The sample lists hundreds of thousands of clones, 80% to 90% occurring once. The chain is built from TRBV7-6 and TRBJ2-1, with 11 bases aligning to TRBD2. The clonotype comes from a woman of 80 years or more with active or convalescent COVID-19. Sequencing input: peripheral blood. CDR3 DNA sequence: TGTGCCAGCAGCCGGACTAGCGGGTCCTACAATGAGCAGTTCTTC. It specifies CASSRTSGSYNEQFF. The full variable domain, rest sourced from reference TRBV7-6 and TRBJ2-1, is GAGVSQSPRYKVTKRGQDVALRCDPISGHVSLYWYRQALGQGPEFLTYFNYEAQQDKSGLPNDRFSAERPEGSISTLTIQRTEQRDSAMYRCASSRTSGSYNEQFFGPGTRLTVL.